One and the same sample provided the 5 T cell receptor beta chains below, sequenced in a study of T-cell memory formation after mild COVID-19. TCRdb re-called the 5' RACE reads with MiXCR, one entry per CDR3 protein. The sample records roughly 280,000 distinct CDR3 sequences, roughly 15% being singletons. The sequenced material came from PBMCs or a T cell subset sorted from them (not recorded which). These receptors were taken from a man younger than 35 who had mild COVID-19 (a few samples of this study predate the infection). Cell type and time point are not known.

This clonotype was counted between two and nine times. This chain uses TRBV29-1 with TRBJ2-3; 7 nucleotides agree with TRBD1. V lost 8 bases, J lost 4 bases, and 6 bases stayed unmatched. The length of the CDR3 is 12 residues. Germline assignment: CDR1 SQVTM and CDR2 ANQGSEA. CDR3 coding DNA: TGCAGCTCGCACAGGGGCCCAGATACGCAGTATTTT. This encodes CSSHRGPDTQYF.

This clonotype has ten or more counts. The J gene is TRBJ2-7, the V gene TRBV12-3 or TRBV12-4, with D possibly matching TRBD1 (7 bases). There are 13 residues in the CDR3. The ends were cut back, 5 bases at V and 9 bases at J, with 17 bases in the middle. This CDR3 reads CASSPQGGPMQYV. CDR3 nucleotides: TGTGCCAGCAGTCCCCAGGGGGGCCCCATGCAGTACGTC.

This clonotype was observed a handful of times. The V and J genes are TRBV6-5 and TRBJ1-6; D gene ambiguous. The germline gives CDR1 MNHEY, CDR2 SVGAGI. The CDR3 has 15 amino acids. V dropped 2 bases and J dropped 7 bases, with 12 bases sitting between them. The CDR3: CASSYRADRNSPLHF. The CDR3 DNA reads as TGTGCCAGCAGTTACAGGGCCGATCGGAATTCACCCCTCCACTTT.

There are a few counts of this clonotype. The chain recombines TRBV6-5 with TRBJ2-5; D not certain. This CDR3 is built from 15 residues. Germline lookup yields CDR1 MNHEY and CDR2 SVGAGI. V shed 0 bases and J shed 4 bases, with 12 bases lying between them. In DNA form, the CDR3 reads TGTGCCAGCAGTTACTCGAAACCGATCATAGAGACCCAGTACTTC. This codes for CASSYSKPIIETQYF.

This clonotype was observed a few times. The rearrangement links TRBV11-2 to TRBJ2-1; D gene unclear. The CDR3 loop spans 13 amino acids. V lost 3 bases, J lost 8 bases, and 11 bases lay in between. Germline V CDR1 and CDR2: SGHAT, FQNNGV. CDR3 amino acids: CASSLWAGDEQFF. The CDR3 nucleotides are TGTGCCAGCAGCTTGTGGGCAGGAGATGAGCAGTTCTTC.